These 20 T cell receptor beta chains came from one sample sequenced in a study of beta chain features in type 1 diabetes. Expressed TCRB transcripts were sequenced after all isolated RNA was converted to cDNA. Profiled with immunoSEQ multiplex PCR; TCRdb holds only in-frame clones, not every one. The data hold about 620,000 clones, with 15% observed a single time. The sequenced sample consisted of naive CD4+ T cells from blood. These receptors all stem from a man between 18 and 29 years old in good health.

CDR3 residues: CASSFEGRDGANVLTF. In nucleotides, the CDR3 is TGTGCCAGCAGCTTCGAGGGCCGGGACGGGGCCAACGTCCTGACTTTC. The chain recombines TRBV5-4 with TRBJ2-6, with D perhaps assigned TRBD1 or TRBD2 (5 bases each). V was shortened by 2 bases and J by 4 bases, with 13 bases between the two germline ends. The CDR3 covers 16 residues. The V gene's germline CDR1 is SGHNT and CDR2 YYREEE (reference sequence).

There are a few counts of this clone. The chain joins TRBV5-6 to TRBJ2-4, with D perhaps matching TRBD2 (5 bases). The CDR3 runs 14 residues. Trimming cost V 4 bases and J 5 bases, with 13 bases left between them. Looked up from germline, CDR1 is SGHDT and CDR2 is YYEEEE. CDR3: CASSGTTSQNIQYF. CDR3 sequence (DNA): TGTGCCAGCAGCGGTACAACTAGTCAAAACATTCAGTACTTC. Supplemented by reference TRBV5-6 and TRBJ2-4, the full variable domain reads DAGVTQSPTHLIKTRGQQVTLRCSPKSGHDTVSWYQQALGQGPQFIFQYYEEEERQRGNFPDRFSGHQFPNYSSELNVNALLLGDSALYLCASSGTTSQNIQYFGAGTRLSVL.

This clone has only a few counts. This chain joins TRBV28 and TRBJ2-3; D not resolved. Germline V gene lookup returns CDR1 MDHEN and CDR2 SYDVKM. This CDR3 has 15 residues. V lost 6 bases, J lost 0 bases, and 13 bases lay in between. The CDR3 protein is CASSSPGPSTDTQYF. Written as DNA, the CDR3 is TGTGCCAGCAGCTCCCCTGGGCCCAGCACAGATACGCAGTATTTT.

The table lists this clone with a few counts. The chain is built from TRBV30 and TRBJ1-4, with no clear D. The CDR3 extends over 15 amino acids. Trimming left V 0 bases short and J 5 bases short, with 13 bases between. Germline-derived CDR1 and CDR2 are GTSNPN and SVGIG (reference sequence). The CDR3 sequence: CAWSVQEGLNEKLFF. In nucleotides, the CDR3 is TGTGCCTGGAGTGTACAAGAGGGATTGAATGAAAAACTGTTTTTT. Variable domain in full (rest from reference TRBV30 and TRBJ1-4): SQTIHQWPATLVQPVGSPLSLECTVEGTSNPNLYWYRQAAGRGLQLLFYSVGIGQISSEVPQNLSASRPQDRQFILSSKKLLLSDSGFYLCAWSVQEGLNEKLFFGSGTQLSVL.

This chain joins TRBV19 and TRBJ2-3; D is undetermined. The germline V gene encodes CDR1 LNHDA and CDR2 SQIVND (reference sequence). V gave up 6 bases and J gave up 2 bases, with 9 bases separating them. The CDR3 runs 13 residues. DNA for the CDR3: TGTGCCAGTAGGTCCAGGTCCACAGATACGCAGTATTTT. Translation gives CASRSRSTDTQYF.

The sample holds a few counts of this clone. This chain uses TRBV5-6 with TRBJ2-1, with TRBD2 identical over 8 bases. Looked up from germline, CDR1 is SGHDT and CDR2 is YYEEEE. The CDR3 is 17 amino acids. V was clipped by 2 bases and J by 3 bases; unmatched bases: 10. The DNA of the CDR3 is TGTGCCAGCAGCTTTCGGATGCTAGCGGGCCTCTACAATGAGCAGTTCTTC. Amino acids: CASSFRMLAGLYNEQFF.

In regard to this clone: The same CDR3 is also encoded by other DNA sequences in this sample. V and J are TRBV29-1 and TRBJ1-1; TRBD1 aligns across 9 bases. From germline, CDR1 is SQVTM and CDR2 ANQGSEA. Trimming at V came to 4 bases and at J to 4 bases, leaving 4 bases not matched to a gene. The CDR3 spans 13 residues. Here the CDR3 reads CSVVGTGFTEAFF. In DNA, the CDR3 is TGCAGCGTTGTTGGGACAGGGTTCACTGAAGCTTTCTTT.

There are a few counts of this clone. This specimen includes other DNA sequences encoding the same CDR3. The chain joins TRBV30 to TRBJ1-2, with D maybe TRBD1 (5 bases). V dropped 0 bases and J dropped 1 base, with 6 bases sitting between them. Per germline, CDR1 GTSNPN and CDR2 SVGIG (reference sequence). The CDR3 runs 13 residues. CDR3 loop: CAWSVQVNYGYTF. DNA of the CDR3: TGTGCCTGGAGTGTACAGGTTAACTATGGCTACACCTTC.

This chain links TRBV6-1 with TRBJ2-7; 8 nucleotides match TRBD2. Unmatched junction bases numbered 18, after V lost 6 bases and J lost 2 bases. Germline V CDR1 and CDR2: MNHNS, SASEGT. This CDR3 has 18 amino acids. The CDR3 loop is CASSESGGSGRLPYEQYF. The CDR3 DNA is TGTGCCAGCAGCGAATCCGGTGGAAGCGGGAGACTCCCCTACGAGCAGTACTTC.

This clone showed up just a few times. CDR3 nucleotides: TGTGCCAGCTCAGCCTTACAGGGGGTCGATGAGCAGTTCTTC. This translates into CASSALQGVDEQFF. This chain connects TRBV18 to TRBJ2-1, with TRBD1 matching 8 bases. Germline trimming cut 5 bases from V and 8 bases from J; bases unmatched to any gene: 8. The length of the CDR3 is 14 residues. CDR1 and CDR2 (germline): KGHSH, LQKENI.

The chain recombines TRBV30 with TRBJ1-2; D possibly corresponds to TRBD1 (5 bases). The CDR3 covers 15 residues. V gave up 0 bases and J gave up 4 bases, with 15 bases separating them. Germline lookup yields CDR1 GTSNPN and CDR2 SVGIG (reference sequence). In DNA form, the CDR3 reads TGTGCCTGGAGTGTAAAAATGGGGGGGTCCTATGGCTACACCTTC. This encodes CAWSVKMGGSYGYTF.

The chain joins TRBV20-1 to TRBJ2-1, with 7 nucleotides matching TRBD1. Germline CDR1 and CDR2: DFQATT and SNEGSKA (reference sequence). The CDR3 totals 11 residues. Losses at the gene ends were 6 bases for V and 5 bases for J; bases not matched to a gene: 1. Here the CDR3 DNA reads TGCAGTGCCACAGGGGACAATGAGCAGTTCTTC. Its translation is CSATGDNEQFF.

This clone was counted between two and nine times. The CDR3 region has the DNA TGCGCCAGCAGCTTCAGACTAGCGCCCCGGGGTGATGGGGCCAACGTCCTGACTTTC. Residues: CASSFRLAPRGDGANVLTF. The chain joins TRBV5-1 to TRBJ2-6, with TRBD2 identical over 8 bases. The ends lost 2 bases at V and 3 bases at J; junction bases unmatched: 13. The CDR3 loop spans 19 amino acids. Germline V gives CDR1 SGHRS, CDR2 YFSETQ.

A few counts support this clone. Compared with germline, one end of the junction differs, possibly owing to a read error. This chain connects TRBV28 to TRBJ2-4; D unclear. The CDR3 covers 12 residues. Germline lookup yields CDR1 MDHEN and CDR2 SYDVKM. CDR3 nucleotide sequence: TGTGCCAGCAGTTTACGGGTCGGCAGCATGGGCTTC. This translates into CASSLRVGSMGF.

This clone was seen a single time. The chain links TRBV7-9 to TRBJ2-5, with a weak D call TRBD1 (6 bases). Trimming cost V 3 bases and J 5 bases, with 13 bases left between them. Germline-derived CDR1 and CDR2 are SEHNR and FQNEAQ (reference sequence). This CDR3 has 14 amino acids. Written as DNA, the CDR3 is TGTGCCAGCAGCTTCGGACAGCTCGTGGAGACCCAGTACTTC. This codes for CASSFGQLVETQYF.

The chain carries TRBV19 and TRBJ2-3; the D is unclear. V lost 4 bases, J lost 1 base, and 15 bases lay in between. The germline gives CDR1 LNHDA, CDR2 SQIVND (reference sequence). The CDR3 contains 16 residues. CDR3 in amino acids: CASSTLRVAGTDTQYF. The CDR3 DNA sequence: TGTGCCAGTAGTACGCTCCGGGTCGCCGGCACAGATACGCAGTATTTT.

The chain links TRBV5-4 to TRBJ2-1; a possible D gene is TRBD1 (6 bases). V dropped 0 bases and J dropped 4 bases, with 14 bases sitting between them. Per germline, CDR1 SGHNT and CDR2 YYREEE (reference sequence). The CDR3 has 16 amino acids. In DNA, the CDR3 is TGTGCCAGCAGCTTGGCCCTCCGGGACAATTACAATGAGCAGTTCTTC. Protein product: CASSLALRDNYNEQFF.

The V call is TRBV19, the J call TRBJ2-7; D gene ambiguous. CDR3 length equals 15 residues. V lost 4 bases, J lost 0 bases, and 13 bases lay in between. Germline V CDR1 and CDR2: LNHDA, SQIVND (reference sequence). CDR3 bases: TGTGCCAGTAGTAGGACCAGTGTCCGCTCCTACGAGCAGTACTTC. Residues: CASSRTSVRSYEQYF. Supplemented by reference TRBV19 and TRBJ2-7, the full variable domain reads DGGITQSPKYLFRKEGQNVTLSCEQNLNHDAMYWYRQDPGQGLRLIYYSQIVNDFQKGDIAEGYSVSREKKESFPLTVTSAQKNPTAFYLCASSRTSVRSYEQYFGPGTRLTVT.

The chain is built from TRBV18 and TRBJ2-5, with 9 bases fitting TRBD1. The length of the CDR3 is 14 residues. Germline-derived CDR1 and CDR2 are KGHSH and LQKENI. The trim removed 6 bases at V and 6 bases at J, leaving 8 bases unmatched. For the CDR3, the DNA is TGTGCCAGCTCTCCTGGACAGGGGATGAAGACCCAGTACTTC. Its protein is CASSPGQGMKTQYF.

The J gene is TRBJ2-1, the V gene TRBV6-1, with D perhaps matching TRBD2 (5 bases). The CDR3 loop spans 13 amino acids. The germline gives CDR1 MNHNS, CDR2 SASEGT. The ends were cut back, 1 base at V and 6 bases at J, with 7 bases in the middle. The CDR3 nucleotides read TGTGCCAGCAGTGAAGGAGGGCTCAATGAGCAGTTCTTC. Amino acid sequence: CASSEGGLNEQFF.